The present T cell receptor (beta chain) was sequenced within a study of blood T cell repertoires in COVID-19. At the level of the study: The United States, Italy and Spain supplied acute and convalescent COVID-19 samples.

V trimming: 5 bases; J trimming: 2 bases; junction bases outside the gene matches: 7. The CDR3 is 15 amino acids. Germline lookup yields CDR1 SEHNR and CDR2 FQNEAQ (reference sequence). In assigning cohorts, the study relied on participant-reported clinical history. Produced via immunoSEQ multiplex PCR; TCRdb's table is partial and in-frame only. The table shows almost 200,000 clones, with about 89% occurring only once. Sequenced: PBMCs or T cells enriched from blood (not recorded which). This clonotype was obtained from a young woman who had recovered from COVID-19. This sequence joins TRBV7-9 and TRBJ2-3; 7 bases fit TRBD2. The CDR3 coding sequence is TGTGCCAGCAGCCTCGCGGGAGAATACACAGATACGCAGTATTTT. Translating gives CASSLAGEYTDTQYF.